The subject of this entry is one TCR beta chain. Its antigen is not identified. Amplification targeted TCR beta CDR3 regions from RNA transcripts. The TCR CDR3 was amplified in a first-round RT-PCR using the HTBI primer set. MiXCR was run by TCRdb on the multiplex PCR reads, yielding one entry per CDR3 protein. The data show 300,000 to 400,000 distinct CDR3 sequences, 15% to 20% seen once. The entry originates in a study of T cells in Graves' hyperthyroidism and ophthalmopathy. Absence of ophthalmopathy progression within 18 months defined stable Graves' hyperthyroidism. Notes on the study in general: Peripheral blood also featured most of the thyroid clonotypes expanded above 0.001.

Germline assignment: CDR1 LNHNV and CDR2 YYDKDF (reference sequence). The CDR3 has 14 amino acids. With V trimmed by 1 base and J by 7 bases, 2 bases remained unmatched. The chain recombines TRBV15 with TRBJ2-5, with 11 bases lining up with TRBD2. Sequenced material: blood. The clonotype comes from a woman aged 45-60 years with Graves' hyperthyroidism. The CDR3 nucleotides read TGTGCCACCAGCAGAGTAGCGGGGGGGCTGACCCAGTACTTC. It specifies CATSRVAGGLTQYF.